This TCR beta chain stems from a study of blood T cell repertoires in COVID-19. About the research overall: The United States, Italy and Spain provided the acute and convalescent COVID-19 samples.

This clone appeared once. Authors' analysis steps: Estimation of nucleated cell counts was performed using reference gene primer amplification. The protocol was immunoSEQ multiplex PCR, while the TCRdb copy is restricted to in-frame clones and leaves out a portion. Clone size and the V and J calls come from that table; the DNA yielded D and trimming. The sample includes some 83,000 clones, roughly four fifths of them seen just once. The sequence was obtained from a human donor in a cohort sampled during active COVID-19. The sequenced sample consisted of peripheral blood.

For the CDR3, the DNA is TGTGCCAGCAGTTCCCTTGAGGGGGCGCGTGGCTACACCTTC. It encodes CASSSLEGARGYTF. The V gene is TRBV28, the J gene TRBJ1-2; 7 positions match TRBD1. V shed 4 bases and J 7 bases; nucleotides not matched to a gene: 9. Germline V lookup: CDR1 MDHEN, CDR2 SYDVKM. CDR3 length: 14 amino acids.